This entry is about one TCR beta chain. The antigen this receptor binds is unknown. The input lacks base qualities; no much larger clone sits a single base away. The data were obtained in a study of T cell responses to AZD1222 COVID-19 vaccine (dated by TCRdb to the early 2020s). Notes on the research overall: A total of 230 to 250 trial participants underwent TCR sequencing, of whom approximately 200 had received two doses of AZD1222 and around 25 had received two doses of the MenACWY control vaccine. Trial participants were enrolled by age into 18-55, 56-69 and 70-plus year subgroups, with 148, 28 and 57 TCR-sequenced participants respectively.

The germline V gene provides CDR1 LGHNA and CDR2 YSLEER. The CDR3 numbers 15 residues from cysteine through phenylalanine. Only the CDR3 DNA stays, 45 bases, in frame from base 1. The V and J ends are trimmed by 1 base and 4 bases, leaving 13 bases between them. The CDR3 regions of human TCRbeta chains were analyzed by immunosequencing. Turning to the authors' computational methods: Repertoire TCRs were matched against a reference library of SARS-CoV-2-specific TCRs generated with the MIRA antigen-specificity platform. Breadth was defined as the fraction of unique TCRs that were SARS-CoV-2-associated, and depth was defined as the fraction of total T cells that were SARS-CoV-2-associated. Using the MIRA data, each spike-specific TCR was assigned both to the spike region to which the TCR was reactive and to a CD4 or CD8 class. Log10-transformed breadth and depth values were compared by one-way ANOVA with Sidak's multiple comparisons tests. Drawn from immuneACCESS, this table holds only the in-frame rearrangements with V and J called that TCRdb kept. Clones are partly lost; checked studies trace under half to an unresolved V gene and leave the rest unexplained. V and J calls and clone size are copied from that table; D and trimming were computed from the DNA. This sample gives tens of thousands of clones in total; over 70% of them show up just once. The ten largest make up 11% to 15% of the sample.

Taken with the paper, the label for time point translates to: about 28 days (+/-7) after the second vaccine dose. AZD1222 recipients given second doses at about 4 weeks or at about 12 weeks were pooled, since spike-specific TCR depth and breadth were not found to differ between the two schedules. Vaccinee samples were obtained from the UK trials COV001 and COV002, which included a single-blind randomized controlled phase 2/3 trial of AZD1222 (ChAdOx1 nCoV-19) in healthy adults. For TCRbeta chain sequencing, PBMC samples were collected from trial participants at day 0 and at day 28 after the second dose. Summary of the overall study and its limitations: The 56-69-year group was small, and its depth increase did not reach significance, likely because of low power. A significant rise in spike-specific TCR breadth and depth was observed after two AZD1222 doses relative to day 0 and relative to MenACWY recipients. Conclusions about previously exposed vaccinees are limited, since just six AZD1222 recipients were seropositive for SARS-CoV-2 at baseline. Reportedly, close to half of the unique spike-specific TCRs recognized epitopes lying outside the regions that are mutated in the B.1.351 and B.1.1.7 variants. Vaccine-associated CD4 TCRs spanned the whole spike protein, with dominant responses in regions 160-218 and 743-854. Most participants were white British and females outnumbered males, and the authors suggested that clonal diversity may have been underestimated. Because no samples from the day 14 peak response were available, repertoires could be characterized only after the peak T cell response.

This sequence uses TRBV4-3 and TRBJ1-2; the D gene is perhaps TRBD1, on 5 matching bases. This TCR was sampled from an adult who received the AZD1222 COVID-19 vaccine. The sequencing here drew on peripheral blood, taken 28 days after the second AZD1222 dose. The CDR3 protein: CASSQAEGNPYGYTF. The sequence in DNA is TGCGCCAGCAGCCAAGCGGAGGGGAATCCCTATGGCTACACCTTC.